Sequencing of this T cell receptor beta chain was carried out in a study of tumor-infiltrating lymphocytes in primary liver carcinoma. Study context: Donors had hepatocellular carcinoma or combined HCC and intrahepatic cholangiocarcinoma.

This clonotype was observed a handful of times. Its target is not known. V lost 0 bases and J lost 4, with 3 bases in between. The CDR3 spans 13 residues. A primer matching the constant region was used to make TCR beta cDNA from approximately 520 ng of total RNA. TCR beta libraries came from three nested multiplex PCR rounds using slightly modified ARM-PCR. A C-beta reverse primer and TRBV1-TRBV30 forward primers served in each of the first two PCR rounds, at 10 cycles apiece. TCRdb passed the multiplex PCR reads through MiXCR, listing each CDR3 protein once. The table has about 320,000 distinct CDR3 sequences, 50% to 75% seen once. RNA was extracted from whole blood without cell sorting, alongside germline DNA. In advance of surgery, 3 to 4.5 milliliters of peripheral blood were collected. The study, taken as a whole, reports: Tumors had a top-250-clone fraction that was significantly higher than blood (p = 0.039). Tumor-blood pairs (like tumor-adjacent pairs) overlapped less than tumor region pairs did.

This clonotype was sampled from a woman aged 30 to 39 with primary liver carcinoma and hepatitis B virus infection. The J gene is TRBJ2-2, the V gene TRBV12-3 or TRBV12-4; no clear D gene. The specimen sequenced was peripheral blood. This CDR3 reads CASSLARTGELFF. In nucleotides, the CDR3 is TGTGCCAGCAGTTTAGCCCGCACCGGGGAGCTGTTTTTT.